The clone carrying this TCR beta chain showed up just a few times. All donors comprised healthy Caucasians. CDR1 and CDR2 from the germline V gene are SGDLS and YYNGEE. This CDR3 is 14 amino acids long. V was cut by 4 bases and J by 5 bases, with 15 bases left in between. TCRdb processed the 5' RACE reads anew with MiXCR; each CDR3 protein has one entry. Of roughly 690,000 distinct CDR3 sequences listed, 21% are singletons. The data are from a study of identical twins. The sample was also linked to a second study, of T cells expressing NK-cell markers. That work states: Dominant NKG2C+ clonotypes made up roughly 1.0-8% of CD8+ T cells in more than 5 donors.

This chain joins TRBV9 and TRBJ2-5; TRBD2 might be the D (6 bases). The receptor was isolated from a woman between 18 and 29 years old in good health. The sequenced material came from PBMCs. This chain's CDR3 is CASSYLLAGETQYF. The CDR3 DNA follows: TGTGCCAGCAGCTACTTACTAGCTGGGGAGACCCAGTACTTC.